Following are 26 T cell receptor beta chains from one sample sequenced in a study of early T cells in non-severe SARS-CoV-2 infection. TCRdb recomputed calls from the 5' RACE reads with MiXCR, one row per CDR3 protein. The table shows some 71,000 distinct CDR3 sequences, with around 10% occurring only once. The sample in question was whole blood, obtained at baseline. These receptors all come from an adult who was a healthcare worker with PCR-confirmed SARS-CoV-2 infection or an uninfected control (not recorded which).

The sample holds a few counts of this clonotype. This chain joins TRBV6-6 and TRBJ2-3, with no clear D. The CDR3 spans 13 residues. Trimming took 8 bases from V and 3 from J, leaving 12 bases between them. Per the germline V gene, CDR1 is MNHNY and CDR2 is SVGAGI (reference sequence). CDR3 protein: CASARTFTDTQYF. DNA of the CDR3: TGTGCCAGCGCGCGTACGTTTACAGATACGCAGTATTTT.

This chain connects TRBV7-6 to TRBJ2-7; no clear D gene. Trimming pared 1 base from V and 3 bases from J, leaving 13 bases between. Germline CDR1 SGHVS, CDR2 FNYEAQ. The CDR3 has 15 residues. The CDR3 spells CASSLGSDSDYEQYF. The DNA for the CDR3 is TGTGCCAGCAGCTTAGGGTCAGACTCAGACTACGAGCAGTACTTC.

CDR3 protein: CASRLRDRGRETQYF. The CDR3 DNA sequence: TGTGCCAGCAGACTCCGGGACAGGGGTAGAGAGACCCAGTACTTC. V and J are TRBV3-1 and TRBJ2-5, with 10 bases fitting TRBD1. Germline CDR1 is LGHDT and CDR2 is YNNKEL (reference sequence). The length of the CDR3 is 15 residues. Trimming took 6 bases from V and 4 from J; bases not matched to a gene: 8.

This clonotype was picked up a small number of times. CDR3 coding DNA: TGTGCCAGCGGTTGGGTTGAATACAATGAGCAGTTCTTC. Protein sequence: CASGWVEYNEQFF. The rearrangement joins TRBV2 to TRBJ2-1; D is undetermined. The CDR3 length is 13 residues. Germline V CDR1 and CDR2: SNHLY, FYNNEI. The V end lost 8 bases, the J end lost 4 bases, and 12 bases lay between the germline ends.

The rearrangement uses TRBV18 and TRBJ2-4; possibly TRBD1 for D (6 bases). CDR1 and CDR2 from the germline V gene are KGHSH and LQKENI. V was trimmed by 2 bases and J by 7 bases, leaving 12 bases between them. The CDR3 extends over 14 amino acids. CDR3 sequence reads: CASSPLVQGNIQYF. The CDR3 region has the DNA TGTGCCAGCTCACCATTGGTCCAGGGGAACATTCAGTACTTC.

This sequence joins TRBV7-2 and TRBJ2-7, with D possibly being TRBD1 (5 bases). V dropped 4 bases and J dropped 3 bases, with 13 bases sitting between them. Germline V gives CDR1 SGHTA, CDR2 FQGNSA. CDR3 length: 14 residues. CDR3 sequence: CASSSTESSYEQYF. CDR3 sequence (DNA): TGTGCCAGCAGCTCGACAGAGTCGAGCTACGAGCAGTACTTC.

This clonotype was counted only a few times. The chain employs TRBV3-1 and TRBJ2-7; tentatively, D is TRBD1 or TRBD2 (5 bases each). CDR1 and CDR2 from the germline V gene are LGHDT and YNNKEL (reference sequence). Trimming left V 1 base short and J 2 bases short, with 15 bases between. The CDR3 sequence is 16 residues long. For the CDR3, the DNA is TGTGCCAGCAGCCAAGTTGGGGACCGCTCCGCCTACGAGCAGTACTTC. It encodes CASSQVGDRSAYEQYF.

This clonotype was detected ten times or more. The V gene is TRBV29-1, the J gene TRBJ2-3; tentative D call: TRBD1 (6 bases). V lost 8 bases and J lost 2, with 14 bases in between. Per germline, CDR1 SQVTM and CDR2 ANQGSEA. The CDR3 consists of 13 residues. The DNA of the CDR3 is TGCAGCATTCCGGGACACCTCACAGATACGCAGTATTTT. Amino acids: CSIPGHLTDTQYF.

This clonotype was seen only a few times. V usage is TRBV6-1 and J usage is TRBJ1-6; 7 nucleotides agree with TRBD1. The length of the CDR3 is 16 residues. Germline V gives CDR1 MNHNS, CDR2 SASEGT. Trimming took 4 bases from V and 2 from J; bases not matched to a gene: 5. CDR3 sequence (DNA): TGTGCCAGCAGTGGTGACAGGGCCGCCTATAATTCACCCCTCCACTTT. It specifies CASSGDRAAYNSPLHF.

The CDR3 loop is CASSLEASNQPQHF. The CDR3 DNA reads as TGTGCCAGCAGTTTAGAGGCGAGCAATCAGCCCCAGCATTTT. V usage is TRBV12-3 or TRBV12-4 and J usage is TRBJ1-5; D is uncertain. Trimming took off 1 base at V and 1 base at J, with 5 bases between the two ends. The CDR3 length is 14 residues.

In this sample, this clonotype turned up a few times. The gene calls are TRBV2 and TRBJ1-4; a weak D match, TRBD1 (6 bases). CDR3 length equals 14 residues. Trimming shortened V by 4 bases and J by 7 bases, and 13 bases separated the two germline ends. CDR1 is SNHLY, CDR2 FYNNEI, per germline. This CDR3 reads CASSVYREGEKLFF. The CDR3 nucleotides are TGTGCCAGCAGTGTTTACAGGGAAGGTGAAAAACTGTTTTTT.

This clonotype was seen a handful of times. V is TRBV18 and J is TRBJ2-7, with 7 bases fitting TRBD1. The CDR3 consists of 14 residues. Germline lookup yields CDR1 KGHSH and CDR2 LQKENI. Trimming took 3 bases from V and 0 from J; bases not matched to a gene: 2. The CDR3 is CASSPGTDSYEQYF. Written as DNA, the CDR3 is TGTGCCAGCTCACCGGGGACAGACTCCTACGAGCAGTACTTC.

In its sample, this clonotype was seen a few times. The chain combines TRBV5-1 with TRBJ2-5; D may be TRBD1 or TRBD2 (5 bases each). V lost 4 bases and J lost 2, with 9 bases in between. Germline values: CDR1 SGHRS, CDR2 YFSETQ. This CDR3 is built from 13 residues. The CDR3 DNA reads TGCGCCAGCAGCCCGGGGCCACAAGAGACCCAGTACTTC. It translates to CASSPGPQETQYF.

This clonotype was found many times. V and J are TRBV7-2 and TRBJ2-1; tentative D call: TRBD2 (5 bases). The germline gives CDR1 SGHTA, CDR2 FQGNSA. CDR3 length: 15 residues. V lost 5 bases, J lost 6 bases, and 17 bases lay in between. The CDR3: CASSPQRAPRNEQFF. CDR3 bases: TGTGCCAGCAGCCCGCAGAGGGCACCACGCAATGAGCAGTTCTTC.

CDR3 sequence: CATSDTGTGDNQPQHF. The CDR3 DNA is TGTGCCACCAGTGACACCGGGACAGGGGACAATCAGCCCCAGCATTTT. The V gene is TRBV24-1, the J gene TRBJ1-5; 10 bases map to TRBD1. J gave up 3 bases and V 4 bases, and 5 bases lay outside the gene matches. Germline V gene lookup returns CDR1 KGHDR and CDR2 SFDVKD. There are 16 residues in the CDR3.

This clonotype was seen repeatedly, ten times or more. For the CDR3, the DNA is TGCGCCAGCAGCAGGACACCGAACACTGAAGCTTTCTTT. As protein: CASSRTPNTEAFF. This sequence joins TRBV10-2 and TRBJ1-1, with a tentative D call TRBD1 (5 bases). Between the trimmed V and J ends, which lost 6 bases and 1 base, there was a span of 9 bases. The CDR3 contains 13 residues. Germline assignment: CDR1 WSHSY and CDR2 SAAADI.

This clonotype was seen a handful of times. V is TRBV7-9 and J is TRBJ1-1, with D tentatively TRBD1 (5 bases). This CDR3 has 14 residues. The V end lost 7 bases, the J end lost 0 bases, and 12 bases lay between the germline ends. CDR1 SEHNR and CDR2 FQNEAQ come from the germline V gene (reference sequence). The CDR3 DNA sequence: TGTGCCAGCACCCCCGAAGGGGTGAACACTGAAGCTTTCTTT. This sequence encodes CASTPEGVNTEAFF. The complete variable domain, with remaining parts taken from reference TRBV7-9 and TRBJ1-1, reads DTGVSQNPRHKITKRGQNVTFRCDPISEHNRLYWYRQTLGQGPEFLTYFQNEAQLEKSRLLSDRFSAERPKGSFSTLEIQRTEQGDSAMYLCASTPEGVNTEAFFGQGTRLTVV.

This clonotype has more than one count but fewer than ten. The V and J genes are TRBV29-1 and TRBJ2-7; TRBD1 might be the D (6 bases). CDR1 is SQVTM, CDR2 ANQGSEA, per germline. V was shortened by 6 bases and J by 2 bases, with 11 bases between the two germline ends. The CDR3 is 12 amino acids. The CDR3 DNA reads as TGCAGCGTGGCTGGACAGACCTACGAGCAGTACTTC. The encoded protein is CSVAGQTYEQYF.

In DNA form, the CDR3 reads TGTGCCAGTAGTGAGACAGTTCGGGGCGAGCAGTACTTC. This codes for CASSETVRGEQYF. This chain links TRBV19 with TRBJ2-7, with D perhaps assigned TRBD1 or TRBD2 (5 bases each). Trimming took off 5 bases at V and 6 bases at J, with 14 bases between the two ends. CDR3 length: 13 amino acids. Germline CDR1 is LNHDA and CDR2 is SQIVND (reference sequence).

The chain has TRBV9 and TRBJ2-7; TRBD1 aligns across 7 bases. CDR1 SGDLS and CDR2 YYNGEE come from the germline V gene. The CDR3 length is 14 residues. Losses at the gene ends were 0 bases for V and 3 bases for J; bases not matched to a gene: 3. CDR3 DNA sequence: TGTGCCAGCAGCGTAGGGGCAGGGGGCTACGAGCAGTACTTC. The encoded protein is CASSVGAGGYEQYF. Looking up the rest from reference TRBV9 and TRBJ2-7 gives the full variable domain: DSGVTQTPKHLITATGQRVTLRCSPRSGDLSVYWYQQSLDQGLQFLIQYYNGEERAKGNILERFSAQQFPDLHSELNLSSLELGDSALYFCASSVGAGGYEQYFGPGTRLTVT.

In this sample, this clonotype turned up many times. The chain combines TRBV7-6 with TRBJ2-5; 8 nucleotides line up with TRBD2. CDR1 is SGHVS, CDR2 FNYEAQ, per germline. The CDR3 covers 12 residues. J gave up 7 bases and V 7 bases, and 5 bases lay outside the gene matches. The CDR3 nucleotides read TGTGCCAGCAAAAGCGGGGGCGGGACCCAGTACTTC. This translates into CASKSGGGTQYF. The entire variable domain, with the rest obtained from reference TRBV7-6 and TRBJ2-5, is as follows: GAGVSQSPRYKVTKRGQDVALRCDPISGHVSLYWYRQALGQGPEFLTYFNYEAQQDKSGLPNDRFSAERPEGSISTLTIQRTEQRDSAMYRCASKSGGGTQYFGPGTRLLVL.

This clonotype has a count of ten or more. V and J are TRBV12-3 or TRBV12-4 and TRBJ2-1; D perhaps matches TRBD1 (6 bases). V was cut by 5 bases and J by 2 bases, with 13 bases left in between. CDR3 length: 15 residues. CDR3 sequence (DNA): TGTGCCAGCAGTCCCAGGGGTAGCGCCTACAATGAGCAGTTCTTC. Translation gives CASSPRGSAYNEQFF.

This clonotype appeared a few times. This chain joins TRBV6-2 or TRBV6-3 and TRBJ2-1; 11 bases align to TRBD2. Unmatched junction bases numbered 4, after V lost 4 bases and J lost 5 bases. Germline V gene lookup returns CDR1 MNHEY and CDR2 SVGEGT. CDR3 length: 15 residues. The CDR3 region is CASSFLAGGHNEQFF. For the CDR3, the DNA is TGTGCCAGCAGTTTTTTAGCGGGAGGGCACAATGAGCAGTTCTTC.

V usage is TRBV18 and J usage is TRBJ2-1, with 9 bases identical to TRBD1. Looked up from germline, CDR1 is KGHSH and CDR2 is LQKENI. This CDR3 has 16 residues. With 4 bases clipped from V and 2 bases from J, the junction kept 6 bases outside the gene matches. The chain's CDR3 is CASSLGTGRPYNEQFF. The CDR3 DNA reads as TGTGCCAGCTCACTAGGGACAGGGCGACCCTACAATGAGCAGTTCTTC. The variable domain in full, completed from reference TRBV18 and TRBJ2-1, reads NAGVMQNPRHLVRRRGQEARLRCSPMKGHSHVYWYRQLPEEGLKFMVYLQKENIIDESGMPKERFSAEFPKEGPSILRIQQVVRGDSAAYFCASSLGTGRPYNEQFFGPGTRLTVL.

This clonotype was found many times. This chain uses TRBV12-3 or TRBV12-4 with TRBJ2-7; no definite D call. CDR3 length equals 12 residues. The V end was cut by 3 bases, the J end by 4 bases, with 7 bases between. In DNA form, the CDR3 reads TGTGCCAGCAGTTTGATGGAATACGAGCAGTACTTC. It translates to CASSLMEYEQYF.

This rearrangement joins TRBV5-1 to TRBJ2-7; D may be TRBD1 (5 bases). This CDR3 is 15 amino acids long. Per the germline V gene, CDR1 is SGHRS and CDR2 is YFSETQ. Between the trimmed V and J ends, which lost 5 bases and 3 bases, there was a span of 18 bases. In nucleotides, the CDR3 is TGCGCCAGCAGTTCGTGGGGCGACGTCAGCTACGAGCAGTACTTC. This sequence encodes CASSSWGDVSYEQYF.